This TCR beta chain was identified in a study of T cells after yellow fever vaccination. Whole-study results and caveats: Faster peaking, at day 5 versus 15, marked a secondary response that was weaker.

Germline V gene lookup returns CDR1 MNHNY and CDR2 SVGAGI (reference sequence). The CDR3 has 14 residues. Trimming stripped 6 bases from V and 0 bases from J, with 11 bases between. TCRdb itself ran the 5' RACE reads through MiXCR, one entry per CDR3 protein. The sample has 400,000 to 450,000 distinct CDR3 sequences; around 20% are singletons. This clonotype was detected a few times. Its antigen is not known. The clonotype originates from a man aged 18 to 30 who received the YFV17D yellow fever vaccine. This rearrangement joins TRBV6-6 to TRBJ1-2; no firm D call. The sample in question was PBMCs, obtained before the yellow fever booster vaccination. The CDR3 is CASRRVSANYGYTF. The CDR3 DNA is TGTGCCAGCAGACGGGTCTCAGCTAACTATGGCTACACCTTC.